The following is a T cell receptor beta chain sequence with its context. The antigen is undetermined. TCRB transcripts that were expressed got sequenced, as all of the isolated RNA had been reverse transcribed. Measured with immunoSEQ multiplex PCR; TCRdb has only the in-frame clones, and not every one. There are tens of thousands of clones in the sample; approximately 62% occur only once, and roughly 1.7% lies in the top ten. These data come from a study of beta chain features in type 1 diabetes. Study-level results: In cDNA sequencing, cells with high TCR expression could be over-represented. VDJ junctions from type 1 diabetes patients carried fewer insertions and larger deletions. Whether TCRB rearrangement is influenced by HLA type went unresolved here. All four CD4+ subsets of Type 1 diabetes patients contained TCRB CDR3s that were moderately but significantly shorter.

Via CD45RO/CCR7/CD25/CD127/CD95/CD27, cells of the CD4+ naive, central memory, regulatory and stem cell-like memory subsets were sorted. The CDR3 is made up of 17 amino acids. Germline CDR1 reads MDHEN; CDR2 reads SYDVKM. The clonotype comes from a man aged 30 to 45 with type 1 diabetes. Some clones in this sample may be carry-over from other donors' samples. The rearrangement joins TRBV28 to TRBJ2-5; a weak D match, TRBD1 (6 bases). Near its end, the DNA agrees better with TRBJ2-7, so the J call may be wrong. The sample was Tregs from blood. CDR3 sequence (DNA): TGTGCCAGCACCGTTTCGACAGGTCGCATACAAACCTACGAGCAGTACTTC. This gives the protein CASTVSTGRIQTYEQYF.